Each of the 17 T cell receptor beta chains below was sequenced from the same sample in a study of early T cells in non-severe SARS-CoV-2 infection. One entry per CDR3 protein results from TCRdb running MiXCR on the 5' RACE reads. The repertoire holds tens of thousands of distinct CDR3 sequences, with 6.1% as singletons. Input material: whole blood. These receptors came from an adult who was a healthcare worker with PCR-confirmed SARS-CoV-2 infection or an uninfected control (not recorded which).

This clonotype appeared many times. This chain links TRBV28 with TRBJ2-3; D is unresolved. In germline, CDR1 is MDHEN, CDR2 SYDVKM. This CDR3 has 16 residues. Trimming cost V 5 bases and J 2 bases, with 17 bases left between them. The CDR3 loop is CASSRSRQTPTDTQYF. CDR3 coding DNA: TGTGCCAGCAGTCGCTCCAGGCAGACTCCCACAGATACGCAGTATTTT.

This clonotype was observed at least ten times. This chain joins TRBV5-1 and TRBJ2-1; no clear D. Germline-derived CDR1 and CDR2 are SGHRS and YFSETQ. V lost 4 bases and J 7 bases, leaving 12 bases between the germline ends. CDR3 length: 13 residues. CDR3 DNA sequence: TGCGCCAGCAGCCGGCTAGGCGCGAATGAGCAGTTCTTC. It codes for CASSRLGANEQFF.

J is TRBJ2-5 and V is TRBV9; TRBD1 is a possible D gene (6 bases). The CDR3 is 13 amino acids. Deletions cut 3 bases from V and 5 bases from J, with 11 bases between. Germline V gives CDR1 SGDLS, CDR2 YYNGEE. The CDR3 sequence: CASSGRQAETQYF. CDR3 sequence (DNA): TGTGCCAGCAGCGGACGACAGGCGGAGACCCAGTACTTC.

A remark on this clonotype: With a much larger clone just one base away, this may be a read error. V is TRBV20-1 and J is TRBJ1-5, with 7 bases matching TRBD1. With 6 bases clipped from V and 3 bases from J, the junction kept 11 bases outside the gene matches. This CDR3 comprises 15 residues. Germline V gene sequence: CDR1 DFQATT, CDR2 SNEGSKA (reference sequence). The chain's CDR3 is CSAEDRALINQPQHF. The CDR3 nucleotides are TGCAGTGCCGAAGACAGGGCCTTAATCAATCAGCCCCAGCATTTT.

This clonotype has a handful of counts. This chain links TRBV27 with TRBJ2-3, with 12 bases lining up with TRBD2. After removal of 5 bases from V and 4 bases from J, the junction contained 4 bases not matched to a gene. The CDR3 spans 15 residues. Germline assignment: CDR1 MNHEY and CDR2 SMNVEV (reference sequence). In DNA, the CDR3 is TGTGCCAGCAGTCTAGCGGGGGGGCCGTCAGATACGCAGTATTTT. Its protein is CASSLAGGPSDTQYF.

This clonotype was seen ten or more times. The V call is TRBV30, the J call TRBJ1-4, with TRBD1 matching over 9 bases. Germline CDR1 and CDR2: GTSNPN and SVGIG (reference sequence). This CDR3 comprises 16 residues. The J segment lost 6 bases and the V segment lost 2 bases, leaving 10 bases of the junction unmatched. As DNA, the CDR3 is TGTGCCTGGAGTACCGGGACAGGGAAGCATTATGAAAAACTGTTTTTT. It codes for CAWSTGTGKHYEKLFF.

This clonotype appeared many times. The genes are TRBV7-6 and TRBJ2-3; 8 nucleotides line up with TRBD1. CDR3 length equals 16 residues. Germline CDR1 is SGHVS and CDR2 is FNYEAQ. Losses at the gene ends were 6 bases for V and 4 bases for J; bases not matched to a gene: 12. CDR3 bases: TGTGCCAGCAGTCGGACGTGGACAGGGAGTGCAGATACGCAGTATTTT. The encoded protein is CASSRTWTGSADTQYF.

The chain employs TRBV20-1 and TRBJ1-1, with 7 bases that match TRBD1. In germline, CDR1 is DFQATT, CDR2 SNEGSKA (reference sequence). The CDR3 contains 12 residues. Losses at the gene ends were 6 bases for V and 4 bases for J; bases not matched to a gene: 5. The CDR3 sequence is CSAPTGSTEAFF. As DNA, the CDR3 is TGCAGTGCCCCGACAGGGAGCACTGAAGCTTTCTTT.

A word on this clonotype: A much larger clone is a single base away; this may be a read error. V usage is TRBV7-2 and J usage is TRBJ1-1; 7 nucleotides line up with TRBD1. Germline loops: CDR1 SGHTA, CDR2 FQGNSA. The CDR3 has 14 amino acids. CDR3 region: CVSTLQGRDTEAFF. CDR3 coding DNA: TGTGTCAGCACCCTACAGGGGAGGGATACTGAAGCTTTCTTT.

This clonotype was observed at least ten times. The chain has TRBV7-9 and TRBJ1-1; D remains ambiguous. The CDR3 loop spans 14 amino acids. Trimming left V 5 bases short and J 1 base short, with 11 bases between. Germline V gene lookup returns CDR1 SEHNR and CDR2 FQNEAQ (reference sequence). The CDR3 nucleotides read TGTGCCAGCAGCGCTCAGAGGGCGAACACTGAAGCTTTCTTT. Translating it yields CASSAQRANTEAFF.

This clonotype was seen a few times. CDR3 nucleotides: TGTGCCAGCAGCCAAAAGGTAGGGGAAGAGGGGAATGAGCAGTTCTTC. Its protein is CASSQKVGEEGNEQFF. This sequence joins TRBV3-1 and TRBJ2-1; D possibly uses TRBD1 or TRBD2 (5 bases each). This CDR3 has 16 residues. Trimming took 2 bases from V and 7 from J, leaving 18 bases between them. In germline, CDR1 is LGHDT, CDR2 YNNKEL (reference sequence).

This clonotype was observed many times. CDR3 in amino acids: CASSPLGGDEQYF. As DNA, the CDR3 is TGTGCCAGCAGCCCCCTAGGCGGGGACGAGCAGTACTTC. The chain is built from TRBV5-6 and TRBJ2-7; D is possibly TRBD2 (6 bases). Germline V lookup: CDR1 SGHDT, CDR2 YYEEEE. The CDR3 length is 13 residues. With 4 bases removed from V and 5 bases from J, the gap between germline ends came to 13 bases.

This clonotype was recorded many times. The chain recombines TRBV5-1 with TRBJ2-3; 7 positions match TRBD2. V gave up 4 bases and J gave up 2 bases; unmatched junction bases: 13. Germline V gene sequence: CDR1 SGHRS, CDR2 YFSETQ. CDR3 size: 17 residues. The CDR3 DNA reads TGCGCCAGCAGCCCCCGGGGCGGGGGACCGATCACAGATACGCAGTATTTT. It specifies CASSPRGGGPITDTQYF. Variable domain in full (rest from reference TRBV5-1 and TRBJ2-3): KAGVTQTPRYLIKTRGQQVTLSCSPISGHRSVSWYQQTPGQGLQFLFEYFSETQRNKGNFPGRFSGRQFSNSRSEMNVSTLELGDSALYLCASSPRGGGPITDTQYFGPGTRLTVL.

This clonotype was detected ten times or more. The CDR3 DNA sequence: TGCAGTGCTAGTCCAGGGGGCCCCTACGAGCAGTACTTC. Protein: CSASPGGPYEQYF. The rearrangement links TRBV20-1 to TRBJ2-7; 8 nucleotides agree with TRBD1. This CDR3 comprises 13 residues. Germline CDR1 reads DFQATT; CDR2 reads SNEGSKA (reference sequence). After removal of 3 bases from V and 2 bases from J, the junction contained 3 bases not matched to a gene.

The J gene is TRBJ1-6, the V gene TRBV7-9; D unresolved. CDR3 size: 14 residues. With 3 bases removed from V and 10 bases from J, the gap between germline ends came to 13 bases. CDR1 and CDR2 (germline): SEHNR, FQNEAQ (reference sequence). CDR3 in DNA: TGTGCCAGCAGCTTTGGGCAGTTCGGATCACCCCTCCACTTT. Translating gives CASSFGQFGSPLHF.

This clonotype has at least ten counts. The rearrangement joins TRBV10-3 to TRBJ2-4, with a possible D match to TRBD1 (6 bases). V was shortened by 2 bases and J by 6 bases, with 14 bases between the two germline ends. The CDR3 has 15 amino acids. Germline V CDR1 and CDR2: ENHRY, SYGVKD. The CDR3: CAISEQQGLRNIQYF. The DNA for the CDR3 is TGTGCCATCAGTGAGCAACAGGGTCTTAGAAACATTCAGTACTTC.

This clonotype has just a few counts. The rearrangement links TRBV6-6 to TRBJ1-5, with a weak D call TRBD1 (5 bases). The length of the CDR3 is 18 residues. The germline V gene has CDR1 MNHNY and CDR2 SVGAGI (reference sequence). V was pared by 10 bases and J by 0 bases, with 25 bases between. The CDR3 coding sequence is TGTGCCACCCATAATGACCCAGGGAACGTCTATAGCAATCAGCCCCAGCATTTT. It codes for CATHNDPGNVYSNQPQHF.